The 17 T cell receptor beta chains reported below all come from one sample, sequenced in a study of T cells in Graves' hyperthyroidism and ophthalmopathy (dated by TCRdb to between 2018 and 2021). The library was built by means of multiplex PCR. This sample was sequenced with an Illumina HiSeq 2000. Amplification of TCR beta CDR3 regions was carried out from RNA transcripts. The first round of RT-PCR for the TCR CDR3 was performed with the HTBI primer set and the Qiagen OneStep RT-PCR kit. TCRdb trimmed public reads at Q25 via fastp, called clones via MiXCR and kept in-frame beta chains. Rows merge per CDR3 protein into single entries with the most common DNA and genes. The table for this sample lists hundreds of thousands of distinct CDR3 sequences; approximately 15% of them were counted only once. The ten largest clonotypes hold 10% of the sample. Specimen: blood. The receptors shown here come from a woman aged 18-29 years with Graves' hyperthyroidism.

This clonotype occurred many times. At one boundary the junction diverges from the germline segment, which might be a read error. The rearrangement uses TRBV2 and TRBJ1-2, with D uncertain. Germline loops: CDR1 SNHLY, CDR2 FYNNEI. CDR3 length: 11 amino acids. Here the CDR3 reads CVSSAWWNYTF. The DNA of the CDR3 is TGTGTCAGCAGCGCGTGGTGGAACTACACCTTC.

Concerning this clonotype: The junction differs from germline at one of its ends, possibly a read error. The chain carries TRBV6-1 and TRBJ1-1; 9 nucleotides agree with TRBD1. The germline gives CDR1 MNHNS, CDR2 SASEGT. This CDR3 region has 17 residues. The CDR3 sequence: CTSIGAGTGPTMAEAFF. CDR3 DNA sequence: TGTACCAGCATCGGGGCCGGGACAGGGCCCACCATGGCTGAAGCTTTCTTT.

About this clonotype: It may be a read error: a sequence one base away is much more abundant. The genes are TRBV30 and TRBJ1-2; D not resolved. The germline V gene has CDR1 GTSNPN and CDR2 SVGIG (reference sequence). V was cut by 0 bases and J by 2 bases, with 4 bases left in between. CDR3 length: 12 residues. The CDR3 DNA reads TGTGCCTGGAGTGTAAACAACTATGGCTACACCTTC. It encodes CAWSVNNYGYTF.

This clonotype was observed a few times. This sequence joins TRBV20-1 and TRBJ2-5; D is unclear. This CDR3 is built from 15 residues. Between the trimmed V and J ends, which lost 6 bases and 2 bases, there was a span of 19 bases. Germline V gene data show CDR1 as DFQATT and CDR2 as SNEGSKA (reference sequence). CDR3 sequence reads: CSASQERGLQETQYF. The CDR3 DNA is TGCAGTGCCTCTCAGGAGCGCGGCCTACAAGAGACCCAGTACTTC.

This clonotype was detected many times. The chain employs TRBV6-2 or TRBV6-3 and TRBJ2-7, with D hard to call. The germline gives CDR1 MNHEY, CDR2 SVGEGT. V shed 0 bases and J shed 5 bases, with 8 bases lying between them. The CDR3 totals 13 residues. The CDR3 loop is CASSYSSLHEQYF. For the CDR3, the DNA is TGTGCCAGCAGTTACTCTTCGCTCCACGAGCAGTACTTC.

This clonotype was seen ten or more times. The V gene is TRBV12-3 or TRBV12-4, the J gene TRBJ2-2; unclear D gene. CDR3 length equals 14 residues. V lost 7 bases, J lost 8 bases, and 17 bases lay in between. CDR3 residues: CASNGPMTTGELFF. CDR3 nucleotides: TGTGCCAGCAATGGCCCAATGACCACTGGGGAGCTGTTTTTT.

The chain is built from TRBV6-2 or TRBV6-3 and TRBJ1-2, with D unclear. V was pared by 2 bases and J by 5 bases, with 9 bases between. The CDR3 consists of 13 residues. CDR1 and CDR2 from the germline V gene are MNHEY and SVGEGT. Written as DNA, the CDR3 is TGTGCCAGCAGTTACATGAGAATGTATGGCTACACCTTC. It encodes CASSYMRMYGYTF.

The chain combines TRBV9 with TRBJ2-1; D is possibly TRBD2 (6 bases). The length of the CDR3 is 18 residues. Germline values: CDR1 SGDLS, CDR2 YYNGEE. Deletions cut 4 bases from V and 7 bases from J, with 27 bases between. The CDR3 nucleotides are TGTGCCAGCAGCCAGCACGGGGGTGCGGGAAAGATATGGAATGAGCAGTTCTTC. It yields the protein CASSQHGGAGKIWNEQFF.

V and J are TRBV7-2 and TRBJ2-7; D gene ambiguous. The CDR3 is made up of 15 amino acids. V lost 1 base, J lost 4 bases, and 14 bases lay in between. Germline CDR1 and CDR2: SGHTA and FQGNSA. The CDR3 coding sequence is TGTGCCAGCAGCTTAGATGGCTTAGCAGGATACGAGCAGTACTTC. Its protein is CASSLDGLAGYEQYF.

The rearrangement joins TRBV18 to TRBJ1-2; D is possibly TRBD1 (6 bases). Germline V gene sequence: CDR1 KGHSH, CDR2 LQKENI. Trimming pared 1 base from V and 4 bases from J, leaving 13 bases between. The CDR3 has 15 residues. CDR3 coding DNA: TGTGCCAGCTCACCACTAAAGGGGGATGGCTATGGCTACACCTTC. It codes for CASSPLKGDGYGYTF. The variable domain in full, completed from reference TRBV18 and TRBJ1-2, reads NAGVMQNPRHLVRRRGQEARLRCSPMKGHSHVYWYRQLPEEGLKFMVYLQKENIIDESGMPKERFSAEFPKEGPSILRIQQVVRGDSAAYFCASSPLKGDGYGYTFGSGTRLTVV.

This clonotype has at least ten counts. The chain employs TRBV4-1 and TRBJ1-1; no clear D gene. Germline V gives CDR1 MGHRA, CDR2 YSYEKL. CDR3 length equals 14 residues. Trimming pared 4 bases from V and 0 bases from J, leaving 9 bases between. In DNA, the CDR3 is TGCGCCAGCAGCCCCGGGGATATGAACACTGAAGCTTTCTTT. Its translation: CASSPGDMNTEAFF.

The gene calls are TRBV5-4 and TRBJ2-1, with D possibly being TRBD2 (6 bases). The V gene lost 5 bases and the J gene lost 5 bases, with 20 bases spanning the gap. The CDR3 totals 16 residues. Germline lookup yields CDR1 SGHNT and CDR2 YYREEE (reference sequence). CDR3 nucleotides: TGTGCCAGCAGGGGGGGACTTTCAATCCGGGACAATGAGCAGTTCTTC. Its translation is CASRGGLSIRDNEQFF. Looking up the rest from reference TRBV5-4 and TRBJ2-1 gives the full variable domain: ETGVTQSPTHLIKTRGQQVTLRCSSQSGHNTVSWYQQALGQGPQFIFQYYREEENGRGNFPPRFSGLQFPNYSSELNVNALELDDSALYLCASRGGLSIRDNEQFFGPGTRLTVL.

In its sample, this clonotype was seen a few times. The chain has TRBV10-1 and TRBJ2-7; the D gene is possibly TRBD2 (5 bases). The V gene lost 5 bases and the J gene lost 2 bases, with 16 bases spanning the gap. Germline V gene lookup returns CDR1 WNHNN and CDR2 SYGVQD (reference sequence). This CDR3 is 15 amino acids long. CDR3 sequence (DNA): TGCGCCAGCAGTATGGGCCCGGGGAGCGCCTACGAGCAGTACTTC. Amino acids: CASSMGPGSAYEQYF.

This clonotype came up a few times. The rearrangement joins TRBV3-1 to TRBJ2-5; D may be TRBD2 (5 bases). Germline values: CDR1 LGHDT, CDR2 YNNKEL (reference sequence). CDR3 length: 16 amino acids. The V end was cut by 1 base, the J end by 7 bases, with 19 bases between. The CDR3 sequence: CASSQVNAGKGPTQYF. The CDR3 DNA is TGTGCCAGCAGCCAAGTAAACGCCGGGAAAGGGCCGACCCAGTACTTC.

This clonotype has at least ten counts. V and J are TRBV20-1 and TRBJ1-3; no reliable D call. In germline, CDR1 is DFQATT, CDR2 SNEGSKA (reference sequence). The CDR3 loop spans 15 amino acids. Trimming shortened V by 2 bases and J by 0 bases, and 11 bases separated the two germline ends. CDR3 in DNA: TGCAGTGCTAGATTAGACGGATCCTCTGGAAACACCATATATTTT. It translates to CSARLDGSSGNTIYF.

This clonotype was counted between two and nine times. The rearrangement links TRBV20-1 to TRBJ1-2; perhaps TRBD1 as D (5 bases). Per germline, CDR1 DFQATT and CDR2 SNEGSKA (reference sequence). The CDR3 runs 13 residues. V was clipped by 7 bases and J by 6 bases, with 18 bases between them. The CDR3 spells CSVAVGAEDGYTF. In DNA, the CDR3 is TGCAGTGTTGCCGTCGGGGCTGAGGATGGCTACACCTTC.

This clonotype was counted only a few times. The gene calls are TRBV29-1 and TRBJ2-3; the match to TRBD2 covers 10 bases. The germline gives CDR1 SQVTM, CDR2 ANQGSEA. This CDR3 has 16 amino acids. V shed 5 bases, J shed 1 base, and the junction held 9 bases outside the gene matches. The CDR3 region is CSVNLTSGYGTDTQYF. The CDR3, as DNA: TGCAGCGTTAACCTGACTAGCGGGTACGGCACAGATACGCAGTATTTT.